This entry lists 19 T cell receptor beta chains sequenced from one sample in a study of OX40 agonist ivuxolimab in advanced cancers. Libraries came from the immunoSEQ multiplex PCR assay. This immuneACCESS table, as held by TCRdb, lists in-frame sequences with V and J called but not all clones. Of the missing ones, under half trace to an unresolved V gene in checked studies; the others have no known cause. In this sample the table shows about 62,000 clones, about 88% of which occur a single time. The top ten constitute 0.25% to 0.3% of the sample. This sample comprised CD4+ or CD8+ T cells sorted from blood, obtained in a trial of the OX40 agonist ivuxolimab. The receptors were gathered from an adult with an advanced solid tumor such as melanoma, head and neck, liver or kidney cancer.

This chain connects TRBV9 to TRBJ2-1; 11 bases align to TRBD2. After removal of 4 bases from V and 9 bases from J, the junction contained 15 bases not matched to a gene. The CDR3 contains 17 residues. Germline V gene lookup returns CDR1 SGDLS and CDR2 YYNGEE. CDR3 DNA sequence: TGTGCCAGCAGCCCGCTTGAACTAGCGGGAGAAATTCGTGAGCAGTTCTTC. The encoded protein is CASSPLELAGEIREQFF.

The chain uses TRBV5-1 and TRBJ2-1; TRBD2 is a possible D gene (6 bases). V was shortened by 5 bases and J by 14 bases, with 14 bases between the two germline ends. CDR3 length: 11 residues. Looked up from germline, CDR1 is SGHRS and CDR2 is YFSETQ. DNA of the CDR3: TGCGCCAGCAGAAACCAATGGGAGGAGTTCTTC. It translates to CASRNQWEEFF.

The genes are TRBV19 and TRBJ1-1; D gene uncertain. The CDR3 has 15 amino acids. CDR1 and CDR2 (germline): LNHDA, SQIVND (reference sequence). Trimming took 7 bases from V and 3 from J, leaving 18 bases between them. The CDR3 reads CASTPLSLRDTEAFF. CDR3 bases: TGTGCCAGTACCCCTCTATCCCTTAGGGACACTGAAGCTTTCTTT. The variable domain in full, with the rest retrieved from reference TRBV19 and TRBJ1-1, is DGGITQSPKYLFRKEGQNVTLSCEQNLNHDAMYWYRQDPGQGLRLIYYSQIVNDFQKGDIAEGYSVSREKKESFPLTVTSAQKNPTAFYLCASTPLSLRDTEAFFGQGTRLTVV.

The genes are TRBV21-1 and TRBJ2-1; TRBD2 is the table's D call, not checked against the DNA. TRBV21-1 is designated a pseudogene. The CDR3 contains 20 residues. The CDR3 reads CASSKVHGTSGRSSYNEQFF. CDR3 sequence (DNA): TGTGCCAGCAGCAAAGTTCATGGGACTAGCGGGAGAAGCTCCTACAATGAGCAGTTCTTC.

This clone was seen just once. This chain uses TRBV5-2 with TRBJ2-2; TRBD1 was called by the table and not checked on the DNA. TRBV5-2 is listed as a pseudogene. This CDR3 contains 15 residues. The CDR3, as DNA: TGTGCCAGCAGCTTGGAACAGAGAAACACCGGGGAGCTGTTTTTT. This encodes CASSLEQRNTGELFF.

V and J are TRBV6-6 and TRBJ2-5; 9 bases are a match to TRBD2. The V gene end was trimmed by 4 bases and the J gene end by 1 base; junction bases not matched to a gene: 1. Germline V gene data show CDR1 as MNHNY and CDR2 as SVGAGI (reference sequence). The CDR3 consists of 14 residues. CDR3 loop: CASSLAGVQETQYF. DNA for the CDR3: TGTGCCAGCAGTTTAGCGGGAGTCCAAGAGACCCAGTACTTC.

The chain recombines TRBV2 with TRBJ1-1; unclear D gene. Looked up from germline, CDR1 is SNHLY and CDR2 is FYNNEI. Between the trimmed V and J ends, which lost 1 base and 2 bases, there was a span of 11 bases. CDR3 length equals 15 residues. The CDR3 is CASSEVRTVNTEAFF. CDR3 bases: TGTGCCAGCAGTGAAGTGAGGACGGTTAACACTGAAGCTTTCTTT. The complete variable domain, with remaining parts taken from reference TRBV2 and TRBJ1-1, reads EPEVTQTPSHQVTQMGQEVILRCVPISNHLYFYWYRQILGQKVEFLVSFYNNEISEKSEIFDDQFSVERPDGSNFTLKIRSTKLEDSAMYFCASSEVRTVNTEAFFGQGTRLTVV.

V gene TRBV29-1 combines with J gene TRBJ2-1, with D perhaps TRBD1 (5 bases). This CDR3 comprises 11 residues. The germline V gene encodes CDR1 SQVTM and CDR2 ANQGSEA. Trimming took off 3 bases at V and 12 bases at J, with 12 bases between the two ends. CDR3 protein: CSVDSGKGQFF. CDR3 in DNA: TGCAGCGTTGATTCAGGGAAGGGGCAGTTCTTC.

This sequence joins TRBV5-1 and TRBJ1-1; possibly TRBD1 for D (5 bases). From germline, CDR1 is SGHRS and CDR2 YFSETQ. V was clipped by 5 bases and J by 0 bases, with 11 bases between them. CDR3 size: 14 residues. The CDR3 nucleotides read TGCGCCAGCAGACCAGGGTTAGTGAACACTGAAGCTTTCTTT. As protein: CASRPGLVNTEAFF.

J is TRBJ2-7 and V is TRBV6-5; 8 bases match TRBD2. V trimming: 9 bases; J trimming: 3 bases; junction bases outside the gene matches: 10. The CDR3 spans 14 residues. Germline values: CDR1 MNHEY, CDR2 SVGAGI. CDR3 sequence (DNA): TGTGCCAGTAGACCCACTAGCGGACTCTACGAGCAGTACTTC. Protein: CASRPTSGLYEQYF.

The chain joins TRBV14 to TRBJ2-1; the match to TRBD2 covers 14 bases. From germline, CDR1 is SGHDN and CDR2 FVKESK. The CDR3 is made up of 19 amino acids. Trimming took 2 bases from V and 0 from J; bases not matched to a gene: 6. The CDR3 DNA sequence: TGTGCCAGCAGCCAACTGGGACTAGCGGGAGACTACTCCTACAATGAGCAGTTCTTC. Its protein is CASSQLGLAGDYSYNEQFF.

CDR3 DNA: TGCGCCAGCAGCTTGACAGGGACGATTGGGGCCAACGTCCTGACTTTC. Its protein product is CASSLTGTIGANVLTF. The rearrangement joins TRBV5-1 to TRBJ2-6; TRBD1 is a possible D gene (6 bases). CDR1 and CDR2 (germline): SGHRS, YFSETQ. V was shortened by 1 base and J by 3 bases, with 11 bases between the two germline ends. This CDR3 spans 16 amino acids.

V and J are TRBV7-9 and TRBJ1-2; possible D gene TRBD1, 6 bases. V shed 1 base and J shed 4 bases, with 10 bases lying between them. The CDR3 has 14 residues. The V gene's germline CDR1 is SEHNR and CDR2 FQNEAQ (reference sequence). Written as DNA, the CDR3 is TGTGCCAGCAGCTTAGGACAGGAGTCCTATGGCTACACCTTC. Its protein is CASSLGQESYGYTF.

The chain uses TRBV6-1 and TRBJ1-5; no clear D gene. Germline-derived CDR1 and CDR2 are MNHNS and SASEGT. The CDR3 extends over 16 amino acids. Deletions cut 3 bases from V and 6 bases from J, with 18 bases between. In DNA form, the CDR3 reads TGTGCCAGCAGTGACGCCTCGGGAGGGTCGGGTCAGCCCCAGCATTTT. The encoded protein is CASSDASGGSGQPQHF.

The J gene is TRBJ2-7, the V gene TRBV5-5, with 7 positions matching TRBD1. V dropped 2 bases and J dropped 4; count of bases not matched to a gene: 9. Germline V lookup: CDR1 SGHKS, CDR2 YYEKEE (reference sequence). This CDR3 has 15 amino acids. The CDR3 loop reads CASSFMDRWGYEQYF. The CDR3, as DNA: TGTGCCAGCAGCTTTATGGACAGGTGGGGATACGAGCAGTACTTC.

The chain combines TRBV2 with TRBJ1-2; weak D call: TRBD1 (5 bases). Per the germline V gene, CDR1 is SNHLY and CDR2 is FYNNEI. Trimming pared 4 bases from V and 4 bases from J, leaving 10 bases between. This CDR3 region has 13 residues. The CDR3 spells CASSVETAYGYTF. The CDR3 bases are TGTGCCAGCAGTGTTGAGACAGCCTATGGCTACACCTTC.

The chain links TRBV7-2 to TRBJ2-5, with D perhaps matching TRBD1 or TRBD2 (5 bases each). This CDR3 has 14 residues. Germline lookup yields CDR1 SGHTA and CDR2 FQGNSA. The V and J ends lost 5 bases and 1 base respectively, with 11 bases between them. CDR3 amino acids: CASSTGTVQETQYF. CDR3 coding DNA: TGTGCCAGCAGCACCGGGACGGTCCAAGAGACCCAGTACTTC.

This chain links TRBV5-1 with TRBJ2-7, with D tentatively TRBD1 (6 bases). The ends were cut back, 2 bases at V and 3 bases at J, with 15 bases in the middle. CDR3 length: 15 amino acids. The germline V gene has CDR1 SGHRS and CDR2 YFSETQ. The CDR3 loop is CASSFLSGANYEQYF. As DNA, the CDR3 is TGCGCCAGCAGCTTTCTCTCAGGGGCAAACTACGAGCAGTACTTC. Based on the CDR3 plus reference TRBV5-1 and TRBJ2-7, the full variable domain is KAGVTQTPRYLIKTRGQQVTLSCSPISGHRSVSWYQQTPGQGLQFLFEYFSETQRNKGNFPGRFSGRQFSNSRSEMNVSTLELGDSALYLCASSFLSGANYEQYFGPGTRLTVT.

The J gene is TRBJ1-1, the V gene TRBV5-6; D remains unclear. V was shortened by 1 base and J by 11 bases, with 15 bases between the two germline ends. CDR3 length: 13 amino acids. Germline V lookup: CDR1 SGHDT, CDR2 YYEEEE. CDR3 protein: CASSLRSSVVAFF. The CDR3 nucleotides are TGTGCCAGCAGCTTGCGCTCCTCCGTAGTCGCTTTCTTT.